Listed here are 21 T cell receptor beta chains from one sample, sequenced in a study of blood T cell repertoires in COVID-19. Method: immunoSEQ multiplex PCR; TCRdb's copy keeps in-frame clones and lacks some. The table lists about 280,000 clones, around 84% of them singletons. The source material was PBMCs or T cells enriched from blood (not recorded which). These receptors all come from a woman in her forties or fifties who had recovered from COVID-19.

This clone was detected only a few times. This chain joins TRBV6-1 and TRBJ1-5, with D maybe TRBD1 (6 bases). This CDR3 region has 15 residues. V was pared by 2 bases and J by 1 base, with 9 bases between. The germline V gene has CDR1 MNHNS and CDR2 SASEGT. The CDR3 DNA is TGTGCCAGCAGTGAAATCAGGGGAAGCAATCAGCCCCAGCATTTT. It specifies CASSEIRGSNQPQHF.

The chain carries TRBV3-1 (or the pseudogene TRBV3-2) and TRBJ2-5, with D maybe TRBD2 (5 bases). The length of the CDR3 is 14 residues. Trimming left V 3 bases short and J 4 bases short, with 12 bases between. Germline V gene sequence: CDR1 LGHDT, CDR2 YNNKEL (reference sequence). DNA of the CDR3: TGTGCCAGCAGCCAGGGTCGGGATGGAGAGACCCAGTACTTC. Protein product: CASSQGRDGETQYF.

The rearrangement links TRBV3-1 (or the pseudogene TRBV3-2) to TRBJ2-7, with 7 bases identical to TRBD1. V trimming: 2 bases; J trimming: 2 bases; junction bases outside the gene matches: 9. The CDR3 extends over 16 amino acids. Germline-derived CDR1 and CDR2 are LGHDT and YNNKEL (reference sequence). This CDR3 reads CASSQKNRGQTYEQYF. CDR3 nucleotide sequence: TGTGCCAGCAGCCAAAAGAACAGGGGCCAAACCTACGAGCAGTACTTC.

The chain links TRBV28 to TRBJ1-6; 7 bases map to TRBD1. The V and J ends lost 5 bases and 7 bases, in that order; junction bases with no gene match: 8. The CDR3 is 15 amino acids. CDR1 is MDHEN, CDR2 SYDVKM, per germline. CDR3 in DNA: TGTGCCAGCAGTCCTTACGGGACAGCCAATTCACCCCTCCACTTT. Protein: CASSPYGTANSPLHF.

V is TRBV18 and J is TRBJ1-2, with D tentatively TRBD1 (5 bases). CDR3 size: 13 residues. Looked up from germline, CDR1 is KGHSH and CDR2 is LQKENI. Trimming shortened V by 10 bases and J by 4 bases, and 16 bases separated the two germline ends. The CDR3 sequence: CATQGTPGYGYTF. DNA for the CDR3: TGTGCCACCCAGGGTACTCCCGGCTATGGCTACACCTTC.

This chain's CDR3 is CASSLGLAGGREQYF. CDR3 sequence (DNA): TGTGCCAGCAGCCTCGGACTAGCGGGAGGGAGGGAGCAGTACTTC. The genes are TRBV3-1 (or the pseudogene TRBV3-2) and TRBJ2-7; 15 positions agree with TRBD2. V shed 4 bases and J 7 bases; nucleotides not matched to a gene: 5. Germline V gives CDR1 LGHDT, CDR2 YNNKEL (reference sequence). The CDR3 contains 15 residues.

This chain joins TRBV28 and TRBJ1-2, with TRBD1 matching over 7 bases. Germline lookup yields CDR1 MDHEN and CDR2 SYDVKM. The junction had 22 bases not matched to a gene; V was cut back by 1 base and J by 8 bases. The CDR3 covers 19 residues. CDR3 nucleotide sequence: TGTGCCAGCAGTTTATCCCGGGGACAGATGGCGTATGGCCGGTCGGGCTACACCTTC. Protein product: CASSLSRGQMAYGRSGYTF.

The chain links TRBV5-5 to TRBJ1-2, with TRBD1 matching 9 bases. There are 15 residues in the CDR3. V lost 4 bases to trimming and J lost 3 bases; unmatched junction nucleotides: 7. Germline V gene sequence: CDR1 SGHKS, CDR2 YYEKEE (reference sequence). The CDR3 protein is CASSADRGFYYGYTF. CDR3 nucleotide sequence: TGTGCCAGCAGCGCGGACAGGGGTTTTTACTATGGCTACACCTTC. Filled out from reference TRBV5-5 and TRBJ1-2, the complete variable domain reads DAGVTQSPTHLIKTRGQQVTLRCSPISGHKSVSWYQQVLGQGPQFIFQYYEKEERGRGNFPDRFSARQFPNYSSELNVNALLLGDSALYLCASSADRGFYYGYTFGSGTRLTVV.

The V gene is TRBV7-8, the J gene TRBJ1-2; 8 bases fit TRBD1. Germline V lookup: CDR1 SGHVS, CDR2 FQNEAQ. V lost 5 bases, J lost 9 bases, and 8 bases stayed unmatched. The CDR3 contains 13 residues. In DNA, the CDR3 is TGTGCCAGCAGCGCGGACAGGGCACGGAGCTACACCTTC. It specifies CASSADRARSYTF.

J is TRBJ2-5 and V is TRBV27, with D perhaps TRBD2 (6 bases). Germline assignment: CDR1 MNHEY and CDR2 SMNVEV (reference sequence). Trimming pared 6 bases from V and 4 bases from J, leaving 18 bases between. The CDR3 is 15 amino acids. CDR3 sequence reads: CASRPRGSPGETQYF. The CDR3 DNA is TGTGCCAGCAGGCCGCGGGGATCTCCGGGAGAGACCCAGTACTTC.

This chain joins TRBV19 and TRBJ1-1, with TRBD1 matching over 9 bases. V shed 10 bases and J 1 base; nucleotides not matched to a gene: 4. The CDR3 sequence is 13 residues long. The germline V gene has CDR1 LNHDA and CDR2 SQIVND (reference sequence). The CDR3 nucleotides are TGTGCCACCCGGACAGGGGCGAACACTGAAGCTTTCTTT. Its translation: CATRTGANTEAFF. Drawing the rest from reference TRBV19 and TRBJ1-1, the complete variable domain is DGGITQSPKYLFRKEGQNVTLSCEQNLNHDAMYWYRQDPGQGLRLIYYSQIVNDFQKGDIAEGYSVSREKKESFPLTVTSAQKNPTAFYLCATRTGANTEAFFGQGTRLTVV.

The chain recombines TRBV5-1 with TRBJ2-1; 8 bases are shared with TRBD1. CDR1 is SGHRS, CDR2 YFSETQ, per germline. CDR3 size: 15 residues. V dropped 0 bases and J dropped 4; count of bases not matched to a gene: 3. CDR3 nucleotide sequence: TGCGCCAGCAGCTTGGGACAGGGGACGTACAATGAGCAGTTCTTC. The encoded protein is CASSLGQGTYNEQFF. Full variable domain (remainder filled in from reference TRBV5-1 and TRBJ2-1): KAGVTQTPRYLIKTRGQQVTLSCSPISGHRSVSWYQQTPGQGLQFLFEYFSETQRNKGNFPGRFSGRQFSNSRSEMNVSTLELGDSALYLCASSLGQGTYNEQFFGPGTRLTVL.

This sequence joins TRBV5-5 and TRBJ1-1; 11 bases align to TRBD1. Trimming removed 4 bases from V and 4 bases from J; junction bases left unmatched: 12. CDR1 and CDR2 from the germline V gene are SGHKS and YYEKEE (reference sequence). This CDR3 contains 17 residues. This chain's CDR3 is CASSRSGTGGLGTEAFF. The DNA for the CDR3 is TGTGCCAGCAGCAGGTCCGGGACAGGGGGGTTGGGCACTGAAGCTTTCTTT.

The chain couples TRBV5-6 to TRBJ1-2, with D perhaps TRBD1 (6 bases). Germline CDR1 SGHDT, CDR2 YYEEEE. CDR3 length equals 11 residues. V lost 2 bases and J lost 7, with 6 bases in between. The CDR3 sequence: CASSFRGGYTF. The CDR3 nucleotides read TGTGCCAGCAGCTTCAGGGGTGGCTACACCTTC.

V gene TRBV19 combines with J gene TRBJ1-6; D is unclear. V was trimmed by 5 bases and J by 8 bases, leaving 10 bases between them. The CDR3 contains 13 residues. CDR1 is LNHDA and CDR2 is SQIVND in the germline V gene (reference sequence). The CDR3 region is CASSPSRDSPLHF. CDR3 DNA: TGTGCCAGTAGTCCCTCGAGGGATTCACCCCTCCACTTT.

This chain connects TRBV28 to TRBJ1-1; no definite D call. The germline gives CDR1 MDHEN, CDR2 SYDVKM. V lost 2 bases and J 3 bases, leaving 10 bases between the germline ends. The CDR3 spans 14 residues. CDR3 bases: TGTGCCAGCAGTTTACGGGAGGTGTACACTGAAGCTTTCTTT. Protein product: CASSLREVYTEAFF.

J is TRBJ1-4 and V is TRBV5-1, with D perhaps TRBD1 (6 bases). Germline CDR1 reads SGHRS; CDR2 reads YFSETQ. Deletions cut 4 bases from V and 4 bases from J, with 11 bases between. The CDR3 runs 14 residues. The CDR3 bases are TGCGCCAGCAGCCAGGGACATGGTAATGAAAAACTGTTTTTT. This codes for CASSQGHGNEKLFF.

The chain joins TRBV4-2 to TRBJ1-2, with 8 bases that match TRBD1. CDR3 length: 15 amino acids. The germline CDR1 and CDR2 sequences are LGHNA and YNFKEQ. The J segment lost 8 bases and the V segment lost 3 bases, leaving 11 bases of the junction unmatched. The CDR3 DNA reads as TGTGCCAGCAGCCAGGATCTCCACGGACAGGGAGGCTACACCTTC. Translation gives CASSQDLHGQGGYTF.

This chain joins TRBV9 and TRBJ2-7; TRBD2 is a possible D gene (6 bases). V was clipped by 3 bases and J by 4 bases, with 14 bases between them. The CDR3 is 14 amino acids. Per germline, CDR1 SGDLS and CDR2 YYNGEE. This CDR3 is CASSAQLAPYEQYF. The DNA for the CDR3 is TGTGCCAGCAGCGCCCAACTAGCACCGTACGAGCAGTACTTC. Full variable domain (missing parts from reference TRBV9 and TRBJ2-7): DSGVTQTPKHLITATGQRVTLRCSPRSGDLSVYWYQQSLDQGLQFLIQYYNGEERAKGNILERFSAQQFPDLHSELNLSSLELGDSALYFCASSAQLAPYEQYFGPGTRLTVT.

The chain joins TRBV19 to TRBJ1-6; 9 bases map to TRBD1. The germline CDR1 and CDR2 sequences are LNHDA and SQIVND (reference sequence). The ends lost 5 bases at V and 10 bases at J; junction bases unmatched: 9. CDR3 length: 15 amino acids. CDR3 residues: CASSSGTGRRSPLHF. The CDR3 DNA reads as TGTGCCAGTAGTTCCGGGACAGGGAGGCGGTCACCCCTCCACTTT. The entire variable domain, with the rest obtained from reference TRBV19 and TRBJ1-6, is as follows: DGGITQSPKYLFRKEGQNVTLSCEQNLNHDAMYWYRQDPGQGLRLIYYSQIVNDFQKGDIAEGYSVSREKKESFPLTVTSAQKNPTAFYLCASSSGTGRRSPLHFGNGTRLTVT.

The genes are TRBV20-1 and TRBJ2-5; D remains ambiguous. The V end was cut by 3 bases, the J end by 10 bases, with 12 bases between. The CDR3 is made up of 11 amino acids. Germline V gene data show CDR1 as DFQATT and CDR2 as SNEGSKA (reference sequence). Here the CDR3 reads CSASPAQVQYF. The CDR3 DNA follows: TGCAGTGCTAGCCCAGCCCAGGTCCAGTACTTC.